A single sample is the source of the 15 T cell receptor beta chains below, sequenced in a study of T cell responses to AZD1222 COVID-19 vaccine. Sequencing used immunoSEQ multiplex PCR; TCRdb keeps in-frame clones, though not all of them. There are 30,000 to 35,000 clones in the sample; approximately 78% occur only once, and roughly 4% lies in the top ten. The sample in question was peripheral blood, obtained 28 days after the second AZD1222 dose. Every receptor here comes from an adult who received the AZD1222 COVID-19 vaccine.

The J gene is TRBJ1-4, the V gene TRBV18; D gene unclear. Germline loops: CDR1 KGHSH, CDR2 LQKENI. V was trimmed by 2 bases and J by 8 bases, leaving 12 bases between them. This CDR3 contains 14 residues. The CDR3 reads CASSPDTRWEKLFF. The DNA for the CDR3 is TGTGCCAGCTCACCAGACACCCGTTGGGAAAAACTGTTTTTT. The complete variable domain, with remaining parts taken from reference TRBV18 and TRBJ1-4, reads NAGVMQNPRHLVRRRGQEARLRCSPMKGHSHVYWYRQLPEEGLKFMVYLQKENIIDESGMPKERFSAEFPKEGPSILRIQQVVRGDSAAYFCASSPDTRWEKLFFGSGTQLSVL.

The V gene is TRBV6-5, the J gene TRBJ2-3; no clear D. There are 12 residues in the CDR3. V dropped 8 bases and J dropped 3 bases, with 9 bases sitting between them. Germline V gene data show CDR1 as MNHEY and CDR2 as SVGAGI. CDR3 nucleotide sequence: TGTGCCAGCTTAGGGCCTACAGATACGCAGTATTTT. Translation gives CASLGPTDTQYF.

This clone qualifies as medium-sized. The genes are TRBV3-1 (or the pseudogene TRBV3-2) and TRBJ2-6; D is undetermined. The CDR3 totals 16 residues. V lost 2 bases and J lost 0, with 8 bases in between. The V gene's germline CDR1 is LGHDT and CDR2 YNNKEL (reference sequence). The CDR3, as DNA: TGTGCCAGCAGCCAATCACATAGCTCTGGGGCCAACGTCCTGACTTTC. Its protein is CASSQSHSSGANVLTF.

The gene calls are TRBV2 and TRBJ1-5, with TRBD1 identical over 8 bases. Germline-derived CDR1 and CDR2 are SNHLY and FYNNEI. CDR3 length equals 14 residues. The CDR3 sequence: CATAPQGAGQPQHF. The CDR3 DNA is TGTGCTACAGCCCCCCAGGGGGCAGGACAGCCCCAGCATTTT.

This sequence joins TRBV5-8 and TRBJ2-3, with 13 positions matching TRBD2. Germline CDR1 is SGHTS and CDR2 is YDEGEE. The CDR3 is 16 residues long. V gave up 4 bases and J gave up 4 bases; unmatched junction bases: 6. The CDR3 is CASSAGLAGAADTQYF. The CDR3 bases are TGTGCCAGCAGCGCAGGACTAGCGGGAGCGGCAGATACGCAGTATTTT.

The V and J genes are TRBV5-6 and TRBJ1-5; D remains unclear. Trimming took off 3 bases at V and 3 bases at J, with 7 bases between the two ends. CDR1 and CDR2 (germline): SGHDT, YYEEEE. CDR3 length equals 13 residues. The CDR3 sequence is CASSSGSNQPQHF. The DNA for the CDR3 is TGTGCCAGCAGCTCCGGTTCCAATCAGCCCCAGCATTTT. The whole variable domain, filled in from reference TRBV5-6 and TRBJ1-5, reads DAGVTQSPTHLIKTRGQQVTLRCSPKSGHDTVSWYQQALGQGPQFIFQYYEEEERQRGNFPDRFSGHQFPNYSSELNVNALLLGDSALYLCASSSGSNQPQHFGDGTRLSIL.

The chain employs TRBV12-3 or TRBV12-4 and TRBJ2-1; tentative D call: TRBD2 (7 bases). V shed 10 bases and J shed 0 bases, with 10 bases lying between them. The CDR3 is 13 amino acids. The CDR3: CATRGGSYNEQFF. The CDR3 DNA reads TGTGCCACAAGGGGGGGCTCCTACAATGAGCAGTTCTTC.

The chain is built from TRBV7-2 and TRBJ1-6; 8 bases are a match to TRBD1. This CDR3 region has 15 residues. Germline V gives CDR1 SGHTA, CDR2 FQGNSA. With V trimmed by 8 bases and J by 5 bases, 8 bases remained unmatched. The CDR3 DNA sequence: TGTGCCAGCGGGTTGACAGGGGTTAATAATTCACCCCTCCACTTT. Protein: CASGLTGVNNSPLHF.

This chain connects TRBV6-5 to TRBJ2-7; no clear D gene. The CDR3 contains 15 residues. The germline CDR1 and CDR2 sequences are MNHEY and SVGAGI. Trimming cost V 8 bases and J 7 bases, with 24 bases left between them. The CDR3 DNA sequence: TGTGCCAGCTACCGCCGAGGTGTGACTGGCCGGGAGCAGTACGTC. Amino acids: CASYRRGVTGREQYV.

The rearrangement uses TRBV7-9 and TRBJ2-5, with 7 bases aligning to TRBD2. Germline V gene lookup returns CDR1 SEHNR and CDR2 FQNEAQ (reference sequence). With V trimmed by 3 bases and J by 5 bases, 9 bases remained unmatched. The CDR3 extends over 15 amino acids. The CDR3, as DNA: TGTGCCAGCAGCTTTGACTGGGGAGGGTACGAGACCCAGTACTTC. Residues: CASSFDWGGYETQYF.

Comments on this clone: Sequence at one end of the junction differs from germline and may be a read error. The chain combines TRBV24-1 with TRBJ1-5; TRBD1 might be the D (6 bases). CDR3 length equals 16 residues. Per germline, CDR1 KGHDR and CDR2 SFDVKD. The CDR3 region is CVTSAPGEGGAQPQHF. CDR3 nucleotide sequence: TGTGTCACCAGTGCTCCCGGGGAGGGGGGGGCTCAGCCCCAGCATTTT.

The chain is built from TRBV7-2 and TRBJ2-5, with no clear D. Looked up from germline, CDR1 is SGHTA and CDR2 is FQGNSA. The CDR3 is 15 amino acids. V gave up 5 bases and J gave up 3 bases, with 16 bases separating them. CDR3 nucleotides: TGTGCCAGCAGCCACGCGTTAGGACCCGAAGAGACCCAGTACTTC. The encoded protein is CASSHALGPEETQYF.

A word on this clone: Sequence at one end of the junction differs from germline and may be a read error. CDR3 coding DNA: TGTGCTAGCAGCCACGGAGGGTATAGCACTGAAGCTTTCTTT. Encoded protein: CASSHGGYSTEAFF. This chain links TRBV6-6 with TRBJ1-1; D is unresolved. This CDR3 has 14 amino acids. Germline V lookup: CDR1 MNHNY, CDR2 SVGAGI (reference sequence).

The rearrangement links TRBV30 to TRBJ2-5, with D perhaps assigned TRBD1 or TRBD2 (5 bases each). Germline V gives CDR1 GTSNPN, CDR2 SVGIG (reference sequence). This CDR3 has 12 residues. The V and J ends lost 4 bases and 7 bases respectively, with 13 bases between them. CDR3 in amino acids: CAWMGNGGTQYF. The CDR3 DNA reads TGTGCCTGGATGGGGAATGGGGGGACCCAGTACTTC.

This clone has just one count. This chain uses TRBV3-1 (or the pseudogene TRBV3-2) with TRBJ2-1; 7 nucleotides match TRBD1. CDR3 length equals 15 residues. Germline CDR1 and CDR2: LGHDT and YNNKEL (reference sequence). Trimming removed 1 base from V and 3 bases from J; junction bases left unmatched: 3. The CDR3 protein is CASSQGQGFYNEQFF. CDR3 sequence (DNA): TGTGCCAGCAGCCAAGGACAGGGCTTCTACAATGAGCAGTTCTTC.